This T cell receptor beta chain was captured in a study of cytomegalovirus exposure and HLA in healthy donors (dated by TCRdb to 2016 to 2017). Broadly, across the study: According to a later analysis, the 120 or so validation repertoires were produced on the same platform as the roughly 600 repertoires of the first cohort. Along with the approximately 600-subject first cohort, a separate validation cohort of over 90 different subjects was used. High-throughput TCR immunosequencing, statistical association of individual TCRs with disease status, and machine learning were combined to predict cytomegalovirus infection status. The study aimed to test whether cataloging public T cell receptors could reveal signatures of past pathogen exposure.

The method behind the library was the immunoSEQ multiplex PCR assay. Turning to the authors' computational methods: A statistical classification framework was built to diagnose cytomegalovirus status from the catalog of TCR beta chain sequences. TCRdb re-hosts the immuneACCESS table, in-frame sequences only. Its copies lack some clones; in the studies checked, an unresolved V gene accounts for under half of them, and the cause for the rest is not known. V and J calls and clone size are given by that table; D and trimming were obtained from the DNA. This sample gives about 360,000 clones in total; approximately 90% of them show up just once. The ten top clones hold about 0.8% of the sample. The donors belonged to the validation cohort of over a hundred subjects, which was separate from the approximately 610-subject first cohort. Based on the germline V gene, the CDR1 and CDR2 sequences are SGHDT and YYEEEE. Deletion took 0 bases off V and 3 bases off J, with a span of 8 bases between the germline ends. The CDR3 starts with the cysteine, ends with the phenylalanine, and has 14 residues. The DNA shown is the 42-base CDR3, in frame from base 1.

Broad study findings and their caveats: The authors suggested that the approach could potentially be generalized to other disease states and immunological phenotypes. A total of 150 or so TCR beta chains were listed by the study as associated with cytomegalovirus. Most TCR sequences were observed very rarely across donors, whereas some public TCRs were present in many individuals. The validation cohort had no HLA typing available for a later analysis, so co-occurrence within that cohort was assessed over all 120 or so repertoires. Of the cluster scores, roughly 95% were above 0 in a later analysis, which found that TCRs clustered in the first cohort also tended to co-occur in the 120 or so validation repertoires. A few of the identified cytomegalovirus-associated TCR beta chains were confirmed in vitro to be specific for cytomegalovirus antigens. The classifier was reported to diagnose cytomegalovirus status with high specificity and sensitivity in both the original and validation cohorts.

With regard to this clone: This receptor's antigen is unknown. Nothing much larger sits one base from this clone, and base qualities are not available.

The rearrangement combines TRBV5-6 with TRBJ2-3; the D gene is perhaps TRBD1, from 6 matching bases. This receptor was obtained from a woman between 18 and 29 years old in good health and CMV-seronegative. Sequenced material: PBMCs. The CDR3 corresponds to CASSLDRVTDTQYF. The nucleotides are TGTGCCAGCAGCTTGGACAGGGTAACAGATACGCAGTATTTT.